Below, 10 T cell receptor beta chains from the same sample are listed, as sequenced in a study of blood T cell repertoires in COVID-19. Data came from immunoSEQ multiplex PCR; TCRdb stores just in-frame clones and leaves some out. The sample lists 150,000 to 200,000 clones, about 88% seen once, with 7% in the top ten. The sample comprised peripheral blood. These receptors were collected from a woman over 75 in a cohort sampled during active or convalescent COVID-19.

This chain joins TRBV27 and TRBJ1-2, with TRBD1 matching over 7 bases. Germline V gives CDR1 MNHEY, CDR2 SMNVEV (reference sequence). Unmatched junction bases numbered 14, after V lost 6 bases and J lost 4 bases. The CDR3 spans 16 residues. The CDR3 sequence: CASSPQRGGAGYGYTF. CDR3 nucleotide sequence: TGTGCCAGCAGCCCACAGCGAGGGGGCGCGGGCTATGGCTACACCTTC.

CDR3 DNA: TGCAGCGTTCCCGGGAGGTCGAACACAGATACGCAGTATTTT. Residues: CSVPGRSNTDTQYF. The chain joins TRBV29-1 to TRBJ2-3; 7 nucleotides align to TRBD2. The germline V gene encodes CDR1 SQVTM and CDR2 ANQGSEA. With V trimmed by 5 bases and J by 2 bases, 7 bases remained unmatched. CDR3 length: 14 residues.

The chain uses TRBV3-1 (or the pseudogene TRBV3-2) and TRBJ2-7, with D maybe TRBD1 (6 bases). Germline CDR1 is LGHDT and CDR2 is YNNKEL (reference sequence). This CDR3 has 15 residues. The V and J ends lost 5 bases and 7 bases respectively, with 21 bases between them. CDR3 bases: TGTGCCAGCAGCTCTCTACAGGGTTTCTCGGAGGAGCAGTACTTC. It specifies CASSSLQGFSEEQYF.

The chain recombines TRBV7-9 with TRBJ2-5; TRBD2 might be the D (6 bases). The V gene lost 4 bases and the J gene lost 4 bases, with 19 bases spanning the gap. From germline, CDR1 is SEHNR and CDR2 FQNEAQ (reference sequence). This CDR3 has 16 amino acids. The CDR3 loop is CASSSSWGDGRETQYF. DNA for the CDR3: TGTGCCAGCAGCTCCAGTTGGGGGGATGGGCGAGAGACCCAGTACTTC.

The chain couples TRBV23-1 to TRBJ1-5, with 9 positions matching TRBD1. TRBV23-1 qualifies as an ORF whose function is uncertain. Losses at the gene ends were 3 bases for V and 3 bases for J; bases not matched to a gene: 9. The CDR3 has 17 amino acids. The chain's CDR3 is CASSHNFDRGYNQPQHF. In DNA form, the CDR3 reads TGCGCCAGCAGTCATAATTTCGACAGGGGGTACAATCAGCCCCAGCATTTT.

The genes are TRBV7-9 and TRBJ2-3; 7 nucleotides align to TRBD1. The CDR3 length is 15 residues. Germline trimming cut 5 bases from V and 6 bases from J; bases unmatched to any gene: 11. The germline CDR1 and CDR2 sequences are SEHNR and FQNEAQ (reference sequence). The CDR3 DNA follows: TGTGCCAGCAGCCTAACGACAGGGTCGAGGGATACGCAGTATTTT. It translates to CASSLTTGSRDTQYF.

This clone was recorded once. The chain joins TRBV15 to TRBJ2-7; D is possibly TRBD1 (5 bases). The germline V and J ends were trimmed by 3 bases and 2 bases, with 11 bases remaining between them. Germline V CDR1 and CDR2: LNHNV, YYDKDF (reference sequence). The CDR3 loop spans 14 amino acids. The CDR3 sequence: CATSSGRGTYEQYV. The DNA of the CDR3 is TGTGCCACCAGCAGTGGAAGGGGAACCTACGAGCAGTACGTC.

The CDR3 nucleotides read TGCGCCAGCAGCTTGGCCGAAGCGGGAGGGGCTTGGGAGACCCAGTACTTC. It specifies CASSLAEAGGAWETQYF. V usage is TRBV5-1 and J usage is TRBJ2-5; 10 bases agree with TRBD2. The CDR3 length is 17 residues. The germline V gene has CDR1 SGHRS and CDR2 YFSETQ. The ends lost 0 bases at V and 5 bases at J; junction bases unmatched: 10.

The rearrangement joins TRBV2 to TRBJ2-3; perhaps TRBD2 as D (7 bases). The V gene's germline CDR1 is SNHLY and CDR2 FYNNEI. With 6 bases removed from V and 6 bases from J, the gap between germline ends came to 25 bases. CDR3 length: 17 amino acids. Written as DNA, the CDR3 is TGTGCCAGCAGGGCCGCGGGGGCGGGGGTGAATCGGGATACGCAGTATTTT. Translated, it gives CASRAAGAGVNRDTQYF.

The CDR3 is CAISESLGSYEQYV. DNA for the CDR3: TGTGCCATCAGTGAGTCGCTAGGCTCCTACGAGCAGTACGTC. The gene calls are TRBV10-3 and TRBJ2-7; D unclear. Germline V lookup: CDR1 ENHRY, CDR2 SYGVKD. The V gene lost 0 bases and the J gene lost 0 bases, with 6 bases spanning the gap. The CDR3 sequence is 14 residues long.